Each of the 15 T cell receptor beta chains below was sequenced from the same sample in a study of naive and memory T cell subsets. An equimolar mix of two oligonucleotides served as the beta constant-region primer for TRBC1 and TRBC2. TCRdb passed the UMI-ligation and nested PCR reads through MiXCR, listing each CDR3 protein once. In the table there are under 100,000 distinct CDR3 sequences, 7% to 7.5% of which are singletons. Source material: central memory CD4+ T cells from blood. All receptors come from a human donor in good health.

This clonotype was observed many times. The genes are TRBV7-8 and TRBJ2-7; D gene uncertain. The V and J ends lost 0 bases and 3 bases respectively, with 9 bases between them. Germline CDR1 is SGHVS and CDR2 is FQNEAQ. This CDR3 is built from 14 residues. In DNA, the CDR3 is TGTGCCAGCAGCTTAGCGCCACAAGTCTACGAGCAGTACTTC. Protein: CASSLAPQVYEQYF.

This clonotype was recorded many times. The V and J genes are TRBV10-3 and TRBJ2-1; 13 bases are shared with TRBD2. V gave up 5 bases and J gave up 7 bases; unmatched junction bases: 5. Germline V CDR1 and CDR2: ENHRY, SYGVKD. This CDR3 spans 15 amino acids. CDR3 residues: CAISPETSGGNEQFF. As DNA, the CDR3 is TGTGCCATCAGTCCTGAGACTAGCGGGGGGAATGAGCAGTTCTTC.

Many counts were recorded for this clonotype. The chain recombines TRBV20-1 with TRBJ2-3; 15 bases are shared with TRBD2. The ends lost 6 bases at V and 1 base at J; junction bases unmatched: 2. The CDR3 consists of 15 residues. Germline V CDR1 and CDR2: DFQATT, SNEGSKA (reference sequence). CDR3 loop: CSAWTSGRGTDTQYF. The CDR3 nucleotides read TGCAGTGCGTGGACTAGCGGGAGGGGCACAGATACGCAGTATTTT.

This clonotype was recorded many times. The V gene is TRBV7-2, the J gene TRBJ2-3; no firm D call. Per germline, CDR1 SGHTA and CDR2 FQGNSA. V lost 6 bases and J lost 4, with 5 bases in between. The CDR3 extends over 11 amino acids. The CDR3 loop is CASSYADTQYF. CDR3 sequence (DNA): TGTGCCAGCAGTTACGCAGATACGCAGTATTTT.

This clonotype was picked up a small number of times. CDR3 sequence (DNA): TGTGCCAGCAGCTTCGACGGTGCAACTAATGAAAAACTGTTTTTT. Translating gives CASSFDGATNEKLFF. The chain joins TRBV7-9 to TRBJ1-4; unclear D gene. The CDR3 has 15 residues. Trimming removed 3 bases at V and 0 bases at J, with 8 bases between. Germline V lookup: CDR1 SEHNR, CDR2 FQNEAQ (reference sequence).

This clonotype was counted ten times or more. This chain joins TRBV11-2 and TRBJ1-2; 7 positions match TRBD1. CDR3 length: 14 amino acids. J gave up 7 bases and V 4 bases, and 9 bases lay outside the gene matches. Germline V CDR1 and CDR2: SGHAT, FQNNGV. The CDR3 loop is CASSWDSDFVGYTF. The CDR3 nucleotides read TGTGCCAGCAGCTGGGACAGCGATTTCGTTGGCTACACCTTC.

This clonotype was found many times. The V and J genes are TRBV9 and TRBJ1-3; D not resolved. The length of the CDR3 is 15 residues. The germline V gene has CDR1 SGDLS and CDR2 YYNGEE. V was cut by 0 bases and J by 8 bases, with 15 bases left in between. CDR3 residues: CASSVGITQEHTIYF. The CDR3 nucleotides read TGTGCCAGCAGCGTAGGTATAACACAAGAGCACACCATATATTTT.

A few counts support this clonotype. V gene TRBV6-6 combines with J gene TRBJ1-2; no reliable D call. Trimming stripped 5 bases from V and 4 bases from J, with 14 bases between. The CDR3 length is 14 residues. Germline lookup yields CDR1 MNHNY and CDR2 SVGAGI (reference sequence). CDR3 nucleotide sequence: TGTGCCAGCAGTCCCGGAGGCAGCTCCTATGGCTACACCTTC. Protein: CASSPGGSSYGYTF.

This clonotype was recorded at least ten times. This chain joins TRBV29-1 and TRBJ1-1, with a weak D call TRBD1 (5 bases). The V gene's germline CDR1 is SQVTM and CDR2 ANQGSEA. The CDR3 runs 15 residues. Trimming stripped 4 bases from V and 0 bases from J, with 15 bases between. This chain's CDR3 is CSVVQGKILNTEAFF. CDR3 DNA sequence: TGCAGCGTTGTTCAGGGCAAGATCTTGAACACTGAAGCTTTCTTT.

This clonotype showed up many times. The chain combines TRBV11-1 with TRBJ2-7; no clear D. The CDR3 loop spans 14 amino acids. The ends were cut back, 1 base at V and 1 base at J, with 8 bases in the middle. CDR1 is SGHAT and CDR2 is FQDESV in the germline V gene (reference sequence). Here the CDR3 reads CASSLDGNSYEQYF. CDR3 in DNA: TGTGCCAGCAGCTTAGACGGAAATTCCTACGAGCAGTACTTC.

This clonotype was detected ten times or more. V and J are TRBV11-2 and TRBJ2-3; 7 nucleotides agree with TRBD2. The trim removed 1 base at V and 5 bases at J, leaving 9 bases unmatched. CDR3 length: 16 amino acids. Germline V gene data show CDR1 as SGHAT and CDR2 as FQNNGV. CDR3 sequence (DNA): TGTGCCAGCAGCTTAGTGCTTAGCGGGCCGGGAGATACGCAGTATTTT. This codes for CASSLVLSGPGDTQYF. The complete variable domain, with remaining parts taken from reference TRBV11-2 and TRBJ2-3, reads EAGVAQSPRYKIIEKRQSVAFWCNPISGHATLYWYQQILGQGPKLLIQFQNNGVVDDSQLPKDRFSAERLKGVDSTLKIQPAKLEDSAVYLCASSLVLSGPGDTQYFGPGTRLTVL.

This clonotype was observed at least ten times. This chain joins TRBV6-6 and TRBJ2-3; 9 positions agree with TRBD1. CDR3 size: 16 residues. From germline, CDR1 is MNHNY and CDR2 SVGAGI (reference sequence). V lost 6 bases and J lost 2; bases outside the gene matches: 9. CDR3 nucleotide sequence: TGTGCCAGCAGACCCTCCGGGACAGGGCTCACAGATACGCAGTATTTT. Its protein product is CASRPSGTGLTDTQYF.

V gene TRBV20-1 combines with J gene TRBJ2-3; D may be TRBD2 (8 bases). The CDR3 totals 15 residues. Trimming stripped 5 bases from V and 2 bases from J, with 17 bases between. Germline V gene data show CDR1 as DFQATT and CDR2 as SNEGSKA (reference sequence). As DNA, the CDR3 is TGCAGTGCTGCCCGGGAGGGGGCCCTCACAGATACGCAGTATTTT. This encodes CSAAREGALTDTQYF.

The sample holds many counts of this clonotype. The V call is TRBV20-1, the J call TRBJ2-1; D is unresolved. The V gene lost 5 bases and the J gene lost 0 bases, with 14 bases spanning the gap. The CDR3 is made up of 15 amino acids. Germline V gene sequence: CDR1 DFQATT, CDR2 SNEGSKA (reference sequence). The CDR3 here is CSAGTRFSSYNEQFF. The CDR3 DNA follows: TGCAGTGCTGGAACAAGATTTAGCTCCTACAATGAGCAGTTCTTC.

This clonotype occurred many times. The rearrangement links TRBV2 to TRBJ1-1, with 9 bases that match TRBD1. The CDR3 loop spans 12 amino acids. Germline V lookup: CDR1 SNHLY, CDR2 FYNNEI. V was clipped by 11 bases and J by 0 bases; unmatched bases: 1. This chain's CDR3 is CAGQGMNTEAFF. DNA for the CDR3: TGTGCCGGACAGGGGATGAACACTGAAGCTTTCTTT.